A single sample gave rise to the 8 T cell receptor beta chains below, sequenced in a study of molecular identifiers for immune sequencing clone quantification (dated by TCRdb to the late 2010s). The method was PCR. TCRdb records NextSeq 500 as the sequencer. TCRdb reran the public reads through fastp at Q25 and MiXCR, keeping productive beta chains. Rows merge per CDR3 protein into single entries with the most common DNA and genes. The sample has about 630,000 distinct CDR3 sequences on record, less than 30% of them singletons. Clones ranked in the top ten supply 0.6% to 0.9% of the sample. The specimen sequenced was naive CD8+ T cells from blood, with Jurkat cell RNA spiked in. Taken with the paper, the label for cell subset or site translates to: FACS-sorted CD8+CD4-CCR7+CD45RA+ naive T cells. The receptors were sampled from a human donor in good health. Some libraries in this study had Jurkat cell RNA spiked in.

At least ten counts were recorded for this clonotype. The chain links TRBV12-3 or TRBV12-4 to TRBJ2-5; D possibly corresponds to TRBD1 (6 bases). The CDR3 has 13 residues. Trimming pared 6 bases from V and 3 bases from J, leaving 11 bases between. DNA of the CDR3: TGTGCCAGCAGCTCCCCAGGGGAAGAGACCCAGTACTTC. Protein: CASSSPGEETQYF.

This clonotype was counted only a few times. J is TRBJ2-3 and V is TRBV6-2 or TRBV6-3; the match to TRBD2 covers 11 bases. The CDR3 covers 15 residues. The germline V gene has CDR1 MNHEY and CDR2 SVGEGT. The V gene end was trimmed by 3 bases and the J gene end by 4 bases; junction bases not matched to a gene: 3. The CDR3 DNA sequence: TGTGCCAGCAGTTATAGCGGGGGGGCACCAGATACGCAGTATTTT. It specifies CASSYSGGAPDTQYF.

In its sample, this clonotype was seen many times. This chain links TRBV7-2 with TRBJ2-3; 12 nucleotides line up with TRBD2. Germline CDR1 is SGHTA and CDR2 is FQGNSA. This CDR3 region has 16 residues. V was clipped by 5 bases and J by 2 bases; unmatched bases: 5. The chain's CDR3 is CASSPLAGGITDTQYF. CDR3 nucleotides: TGTGCCAGCAGCCCCCTAGCGGGGGGGATCACAGATACGCAGTATTTT.

The chain joins TRBV10-1 to TRBJ2-5; D perhaps matches TRBD2 (5 bases). Germline V lookup: CDR1 WNHNN, CDR2 SYGVQD (reference sequence). There are 15 residues in the CDR3. V lost 4 bases and J lost 2, with 14 bases in between. This CDR3 reads CASSGGVWGQETQYF. The CDR3 DNA follows: TGCGCCAGCAGTGGGGGAGTGTGGGGTCAAGAGACCCAGTACTTC.

V gene TRBV6-5 combines with J gene TRBJ1-1; D not resolved. Per germline, CDR1 MNHEY and CDR2 SVGAGI. With 5 bases removed from V and 11 bases from J, the gap between germline ends came to 12 bases. The CDR3 spans 11 residues. Here the CDR3 DNA reads TGTGCCAGCAGTGATGACCGAGGGGCTTTCTTT. Protein sequence: CASSDDRGAFF.

Worth noting for this clonotype: A much larger clone differs from this one at a single base, so this may be a read error. This chain joins TRBV7-2 and TRBJ1-1, with no clear D. V was clipped by 11 bases and J by 4 bases, with 14 bases between them. The CDR3 has 12 residues. Germline values: CDR1 SGHTA, CDR2 FQGNSA. This CDR3 is CAETELSTEAFF. The CDR3, as DNA: TGTGCCGAAACGGAACTTAGCACTGAAGCTTTCTTT.

This clonotype was counted ten times or more. The chain carries TRBV7-9 and TRBJ1-1; the match to TRBD1 covers 8 bases. Germline values: CDR1 SEHNR, CDR2 FQNEAQ (reference sequence). V lost 5 bases to trimming and J lost 0 bases; unmatched junction nucleotides: 5. The CDR3 covers 15 residues. The CDR3: CASSPDRGMNTEAFF. Here the CDR3 DNA reads TGTGCCAGCAGCCCTGACAGGGGCATGAACACTGAAGCTTTCTTT.

V gene TRBV13 combines with J gene TRBJ2-2, with a tentative D call TRBD1 (6 bases). The germline V gene has CDR1 PRHDT and CDR2 FYEKMQ (reference sequence). Trimming removed 5 bases from V and 0 bases from J, with 16 bases in between. This CDR3 has 17 residues. This CDR3 is CASSIKGQLSNTGELFF. As DNA, the CDR3 is TGTGCCAGCAGCATAAAGGGACAACTTTCGAACACCGGGGAGCTGTTTTTT.